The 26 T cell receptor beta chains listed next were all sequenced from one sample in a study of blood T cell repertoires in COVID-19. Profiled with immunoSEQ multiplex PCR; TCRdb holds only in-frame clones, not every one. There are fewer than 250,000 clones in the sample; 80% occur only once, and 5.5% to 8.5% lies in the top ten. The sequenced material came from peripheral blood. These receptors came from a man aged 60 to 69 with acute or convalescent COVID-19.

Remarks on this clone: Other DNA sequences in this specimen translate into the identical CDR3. The CDR3, as DNA: TGTGCCATCCGGGCGGGGGGGCGTAGGGAGCAGTACTTC. This sequence encodes CAIRAGGRREQYF. The chain combines TRBV10-3 with TRBJ2-7; 9 bases align to TRBD2. Germline V gene lookup returns CDR1 ENHRY and CDR2 SYGVKD. CDR3 length equals 13 residues. J lost 7 bases, V lost 8 bases, and 9 bases had no gene match.

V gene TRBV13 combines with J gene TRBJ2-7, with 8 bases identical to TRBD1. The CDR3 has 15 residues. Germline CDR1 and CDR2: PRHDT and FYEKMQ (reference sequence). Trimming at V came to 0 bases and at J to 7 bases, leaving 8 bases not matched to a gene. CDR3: CASSLGAGGVREQYF. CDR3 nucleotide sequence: TGTGCCAGCAGCTTAGGGGCAGGGGGCGTGAGGGAGCAGTACTTC.

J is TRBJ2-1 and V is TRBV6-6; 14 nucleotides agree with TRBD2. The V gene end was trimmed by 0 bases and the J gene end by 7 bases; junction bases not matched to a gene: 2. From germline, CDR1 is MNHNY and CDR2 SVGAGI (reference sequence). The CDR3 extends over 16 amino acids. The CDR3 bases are TGTGCCAGCAGTTACTCGAGGACTAGCGGGGGGAATGAGCAGTTCTTC. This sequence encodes CASSYSRTSGGNEQFF.

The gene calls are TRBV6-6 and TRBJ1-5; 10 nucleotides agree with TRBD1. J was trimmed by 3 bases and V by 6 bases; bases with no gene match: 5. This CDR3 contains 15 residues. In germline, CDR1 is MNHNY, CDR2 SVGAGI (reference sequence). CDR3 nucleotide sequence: TGTGCCAGCAGACGGGACAGGGGTTTCAATCAGCCCCAGCATTTT. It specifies CASRRDRGFNQPQHF.

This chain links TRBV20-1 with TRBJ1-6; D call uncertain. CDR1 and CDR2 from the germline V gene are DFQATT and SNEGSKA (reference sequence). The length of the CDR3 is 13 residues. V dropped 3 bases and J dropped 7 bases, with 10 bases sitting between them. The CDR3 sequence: CSASSTANSPLHF. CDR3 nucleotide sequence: TGCAGTGCTAGTTCTACAGCCAATTCACCCCTCCACTTT.

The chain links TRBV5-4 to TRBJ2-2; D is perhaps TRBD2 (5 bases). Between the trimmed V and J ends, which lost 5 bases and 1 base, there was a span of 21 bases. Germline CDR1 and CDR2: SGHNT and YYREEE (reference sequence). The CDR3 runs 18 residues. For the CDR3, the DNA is TGTGCCAGCAGTTGGGTAGGGCCGAGCGGAAGGAACACCGGGGAGCTGTTTTTT. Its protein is CASSWVGPSGRNTGELFF. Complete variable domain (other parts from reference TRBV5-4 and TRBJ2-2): ETGVTQSPTHLIKTRGQQVTLRCSSQSGHNTVSWYQQALGQGPQFIFQYYREEENGRGNFPPRFSGLQFPNYSSELNVNALELDDSALYLCASSWVGPSGRNTGELFFGEGSRLTVL.

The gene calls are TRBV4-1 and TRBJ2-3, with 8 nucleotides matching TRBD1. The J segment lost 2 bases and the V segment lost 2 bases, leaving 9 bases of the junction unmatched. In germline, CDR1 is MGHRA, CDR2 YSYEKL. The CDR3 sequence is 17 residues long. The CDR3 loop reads CASSQFDRGADTDTQYF. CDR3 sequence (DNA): TGCGCCAGCAGCCAATTCGACAGGGGCGCTGACACAGATACGCAGTATTTT.

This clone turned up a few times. CDR3 DNA sequence: TGCGCCAGCAGCCAACCTAGCGGGGGCCTCACAGATACGCAGTATTTT. Its translation is CASSQPSGGLTDTQYF. The rearrangement joins TRBV4-1 to TRBJ2-3, with 10 nucleotides matching TRBD2. Germline lookup yields CDR1 MGHRA and CDR2 YSYEKL. The CDR3 extends over 16 amino acids. The V and J ends lost 2 bases and 2 bases, in that order; junction bases with no gene match: 4.

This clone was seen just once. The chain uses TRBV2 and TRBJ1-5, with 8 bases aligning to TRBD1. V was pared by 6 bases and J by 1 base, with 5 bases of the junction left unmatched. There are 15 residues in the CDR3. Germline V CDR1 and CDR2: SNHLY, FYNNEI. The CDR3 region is CASSAGGGSNQPQHF. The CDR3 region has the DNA TGTGCCAGCAGCGCAGGGGGCGGGAGCAATCAGCCCCAGCATTTT.

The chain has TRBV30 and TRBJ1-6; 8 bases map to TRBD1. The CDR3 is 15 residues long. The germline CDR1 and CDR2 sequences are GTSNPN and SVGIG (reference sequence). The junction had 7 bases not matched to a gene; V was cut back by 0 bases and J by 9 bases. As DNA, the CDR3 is TGTGCCTGGAGTGTAAATTCAGGGGGCGGTTCACCCCTCCACTTT. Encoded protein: CAWSVNSGGGSPLHF.

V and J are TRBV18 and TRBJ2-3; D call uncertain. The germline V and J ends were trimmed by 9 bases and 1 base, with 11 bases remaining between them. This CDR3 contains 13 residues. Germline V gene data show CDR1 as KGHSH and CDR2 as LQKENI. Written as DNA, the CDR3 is TGTGCCAGTGGTGTAGAAGGCACAGATACGCAGTATTTT. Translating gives CASGVEGTDTQYF.

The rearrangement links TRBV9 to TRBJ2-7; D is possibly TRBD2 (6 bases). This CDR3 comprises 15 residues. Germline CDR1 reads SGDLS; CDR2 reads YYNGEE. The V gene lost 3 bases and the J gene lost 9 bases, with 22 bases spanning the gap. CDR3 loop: CASSAAGTNYDGQYF. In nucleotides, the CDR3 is TGTGCCAGCAGCGCCGCGGGAACCAACTACGATGGGCAGTACTTC.

The CDR3 DNA sequence: TGTGCCAGCAGCCGGACAGGGTATTATTCACCCCTCCACTTT. Its protein is CASSRTGYYSPLHF. The V gene is TRBV14, the J gene TRBJ1-6; 8 nucleotides match TRBD1. The CDR3 covers 14 residues. The ends lost 4 bases at V and 8 bases at J; junction bases unmatched: 4. Germline V gene lookup returns CDR1 SGHDN and CDR2 FVKESK.

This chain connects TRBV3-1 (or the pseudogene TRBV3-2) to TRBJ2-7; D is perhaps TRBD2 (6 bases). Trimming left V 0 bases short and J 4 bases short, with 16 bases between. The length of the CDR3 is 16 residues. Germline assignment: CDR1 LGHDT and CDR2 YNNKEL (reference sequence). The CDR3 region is CASSQEGPGLGYEQYF. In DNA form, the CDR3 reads TGTGCCAGCAGCCAAGAAGGTCCGGGACTGGGGTACGAGCAGTACTTC.

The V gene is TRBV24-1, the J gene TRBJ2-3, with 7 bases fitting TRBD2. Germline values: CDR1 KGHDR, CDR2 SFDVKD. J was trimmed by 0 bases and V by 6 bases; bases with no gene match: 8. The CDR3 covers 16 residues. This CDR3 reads CATSRLAGVSTDTQYF. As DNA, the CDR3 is TGTGCCACCAGTAGATTGGCGGGGGTGAGCACAGATACGCAGTATTTT.

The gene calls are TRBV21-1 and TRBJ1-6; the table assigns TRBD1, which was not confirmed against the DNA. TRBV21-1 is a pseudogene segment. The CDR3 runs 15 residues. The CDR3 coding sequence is TGTGCCAGCAGCAAAGGGGCACAGTTCAATTCACCCCTCCACTTT. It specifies CASSKGAQFNSPLHF.

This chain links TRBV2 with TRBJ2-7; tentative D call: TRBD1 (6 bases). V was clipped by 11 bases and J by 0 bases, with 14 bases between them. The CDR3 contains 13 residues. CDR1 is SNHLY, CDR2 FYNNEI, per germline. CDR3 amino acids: CAALRDNSYEQYF. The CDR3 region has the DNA TGTGCCGCCTTACGGGACAACTCCTACGAGCAGTACTTC.

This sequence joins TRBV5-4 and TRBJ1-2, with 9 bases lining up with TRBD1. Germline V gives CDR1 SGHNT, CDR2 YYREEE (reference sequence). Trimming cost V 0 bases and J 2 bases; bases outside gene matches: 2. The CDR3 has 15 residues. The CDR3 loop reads CASSLEGTGNYGYTF. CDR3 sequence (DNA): TGTGCCAGCAGCTTGGAAGGGACAGGGAACTATGGCTACACCTTC. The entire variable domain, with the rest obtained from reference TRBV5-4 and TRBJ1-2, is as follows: ETGVTQSPTHLIKTRGQQVTLRCSSQSGHNTVSWYQQALGQGPQFIFQYYREEENGRGNFPPRFSGLQFPNYSSELNVNALELDDSALYLCASSLEGTGNYGYTFGSGTRLTVV.

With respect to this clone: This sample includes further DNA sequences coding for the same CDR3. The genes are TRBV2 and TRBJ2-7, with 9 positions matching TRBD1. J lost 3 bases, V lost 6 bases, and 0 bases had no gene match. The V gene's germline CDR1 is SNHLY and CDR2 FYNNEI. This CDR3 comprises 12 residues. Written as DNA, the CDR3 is TGTGCCAGCAGGGACAGGGGCTACGAGCAGTACTTC. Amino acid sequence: CASRDRGYEQYF.

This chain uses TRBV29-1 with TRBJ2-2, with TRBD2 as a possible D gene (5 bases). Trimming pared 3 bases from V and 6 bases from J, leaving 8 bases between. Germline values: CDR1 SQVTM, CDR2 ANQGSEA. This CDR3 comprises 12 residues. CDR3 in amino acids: CSVERESGELFF. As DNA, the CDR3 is TGCAGCGTTGAGAGGGAATCCGGGGAGCTGTTTTTT.

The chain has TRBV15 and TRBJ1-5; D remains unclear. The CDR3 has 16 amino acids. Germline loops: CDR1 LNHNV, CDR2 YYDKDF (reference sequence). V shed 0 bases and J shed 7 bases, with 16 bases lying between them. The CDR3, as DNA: TGTGCCACCAGCAGAGATCTCGAGGGTTTTCGGCAGCCCCAGCATTTT. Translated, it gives CATSRDLEGFRQPQHF.

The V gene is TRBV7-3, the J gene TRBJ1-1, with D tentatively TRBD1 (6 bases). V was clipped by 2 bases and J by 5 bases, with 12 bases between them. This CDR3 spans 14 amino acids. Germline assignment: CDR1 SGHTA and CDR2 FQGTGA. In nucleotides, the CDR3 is TGTGCCAGCAGCTTAGGCAGGGGTATGACTGAAGCTTTCTTT. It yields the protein CASSLGRGMTEAFF.

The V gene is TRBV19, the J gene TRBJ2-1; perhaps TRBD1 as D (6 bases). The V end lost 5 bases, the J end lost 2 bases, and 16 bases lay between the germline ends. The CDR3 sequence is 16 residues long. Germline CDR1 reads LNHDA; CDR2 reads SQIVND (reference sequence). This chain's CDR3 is CASSLAPQGPYNEQFF. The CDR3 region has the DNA TGTGCCAGTAGTTTAGCCCCACAGGGCCCCTACAATGAGCAGTTCTTC.

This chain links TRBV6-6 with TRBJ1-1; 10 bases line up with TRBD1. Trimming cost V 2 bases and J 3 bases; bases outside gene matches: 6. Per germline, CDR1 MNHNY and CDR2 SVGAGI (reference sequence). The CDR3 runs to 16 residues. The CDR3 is CASSYADRGSDTEAFF. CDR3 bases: TGTGCCAGCAGTTACGCGGACAGGGGGTCGGACACTGAAGCTTTCTTT.

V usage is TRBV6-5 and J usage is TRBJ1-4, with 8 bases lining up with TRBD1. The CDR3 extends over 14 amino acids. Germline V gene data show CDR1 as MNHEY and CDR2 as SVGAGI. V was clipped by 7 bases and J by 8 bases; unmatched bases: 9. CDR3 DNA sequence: TGTGCCAGCAAAGGAGGGACAGGAGGAGAAAAACTGTTTTTT. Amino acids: CASKGGTGGEKLFF.

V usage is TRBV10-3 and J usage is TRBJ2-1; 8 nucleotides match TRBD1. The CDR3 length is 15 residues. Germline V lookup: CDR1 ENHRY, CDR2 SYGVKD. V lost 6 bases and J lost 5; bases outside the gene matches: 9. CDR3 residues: CAIRTPGQDNNEQFF. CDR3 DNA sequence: TGTGCCATCAGGACTCCGGGACAGGACAACAATGAGCAGTTCTTC.